These 24 T cell receptor beta chains originate from one sample sequenced in a study of siplizumab effects on memory and regulatory T cells. Sequencing was performed with immunoSEQ multiplex PCR; in TCRdb, only in-frame clones are kept and a portion is missing. The table lists 70,000 to 95,000 clones, 93% of them singletons. Material for sequencing was CD8+ T cells sorted from blood. These receptors were obtained from a human donor in good health.

The chain links TRBV7-3 to TRBJ2-7; 9 bases are shared with TRBD1. Germline trimming cut 2 bases from V and 4 bases from J; bases unmatched to any gene: 6. CDR3 size: 15 residues. CDR1 and CDR2 from the germline V gene are SGHTA and FQGTGA. The CDR3 region is CASSLGQDRGYEQYF. The CDR3, as DNA: TGTGCCAGCAGCTTAGGTCAGGACAGGGGATACGAGCAGTACTTC.

The chain uses TRBV7-9 and TRBJ2-7, with 7 nucleotides matching TRBD2. The length of the CDR3 is 15 residues. Germline CDR1 and CDR2: SEHNR and FQNEAQ (reference sequence). V lost 1 base, J lost 4 bases, and 7 bases stayed unmatched. The DNA for the CDR3 is TGTGCCAGCAGCTTAGGGTTAGCGGGCCATTACGAGCAGTACTTC. Protein: CASSLGLAGHYEQYF.

The chain couples TRBV9 to TRBJ2-3; a possible D gene is TRBD2 (5 bases). Trimming took 3 bases from V and 1 from J, leaving 21 bases between them. CDR3 length: 18 residues. The V gene's germline CDR1 is SGDLS and CDR2 YYNGEE. CDR3 in DNA: TGTGCCAGCAGCGACGACTACACTTATAACCAGCGCACAGATACGCAGTATTTT. It specifies CASSDDYTYNQRTDTQYF.

This clone was detected only once. The CDR3 nucleotides are TGTGCCAGCAGTGAAGCAGAGCCCAAAAACATTCAGTACTTC. Amino acid sequence: CASSEAEPKNIQYF. The genes are TRBV25-1 and TRBJ2-4, with D unresolved. In germline, CDR1 is MGHDK, CDR2 SYGVNS. This CDR3 is built from 14 residues. V was shortened by 2 bases and J by 2 bases, with 7 bases between the two germline ends.

Here the CDR3 reads CASISGDYWETQYF. The CDR3 bases are TGTGCCAGCATCTCGGGGGATTACTGGGAGACCCAGTACTTC. V is TRBV5-6 and J is TRBJ2-5, with D possibly TRBD2 on 6 matching bases. This CDR3 has 14 residues. Germline V gene lookup returns CDR1 SGHDT and CDR2 YYEEEE. V dropped 6 bases and J dropped 5 bases, with 17 bases sitting between them.

J is TRBJ2-7 and V is TRBV4-2, with 7 bases that match TRBD2. From germline, CDR1 is LGHNA and CDR2 YNFKEQ. Unmatched junction bases numbered 7, after V lost 4 bases and J lost 1 base. The CDR3 has 15 residues. The CDR3: CASSPQREGSYEQYF. As DNA, the CDR3 is TGTGCCAGCAGCCCCCAGAGGGAGGGATCCTACGAGCAGTACTTC.

This chain uses TRBV12-1 with TRBJ1-6; no check of the table's D call, TRBD1, against the DNA was made. TRBV12-1 is an annotated pseudogene. The CDR3 spans 16 residues. The CDR3 sequence is CASSFSQKPYNSPLHF. CDR3 bases: TGTGCCAGCAGCTTTTCTCAGAAACCCTATAATTCACCCCTCCACTTT.

The J gene is TRBJ2-3, the V gene TRBV5-1; D gene ambiguous. The CDR3 has 13 residues. V lost 0 bases and J lost 4, with 6 bases in between. CDR1 is SGHRS, CDR2 YFSETQ, per germline. In DNA form, the CDR3 reads TGCGCCAGCAGCTTGGCTTCCCCAGATACGCAGTATTTT. Encoded protein: CASSLASPDTQYF.

In this sample, this clone turned up once. V and J are TRBV5-1 and TRBJ2-3, with TRBD2 matching 7 bases. V lost 5 bases and J lost 2; bases outside the gene matches: 8. The CDR3 is made up of 15 amino acids. Germline-derived CDR1 and CDR2 are SGHRS and YFSETQ. CDR3 in amino acids: CASRGGLQLTDTQYF. CDR3 DNA sequence: TGCGCCAGCAGGGGGGGACTACAACTCACAGATACGCAGTATTTT.

The chain is built from TRBV7-9 and TRBJ2-3; D gene uncertain. This CDR3 has 15 residues. With 4 bases removed from V and 0 bases from J, the gap between germline ends came to 11 bases. Per the germline V gene, CDR1 is SEHNR and CDR2 is FQNEAQ (reference sequence). Here the CDR3 DNA reads TGTGCCAGCAGCTCGTTACAGCCTAGCACAGATACGCAGTATTTT. Its protein is CASSSLQPSTDTQYF.

The CDR3 reads CAWSTGPNQPQHF. CDR3 nucleotides: TGTGCCTGGTCAACAGGACCCAATCAGCCCCAGCATTTT. The chain is built from TRBV30 and TRBJ1-5; the D gene is possibly TRBD1 (5 bases). V was clipped by 5 bases and J by 3 bases, with 11 bases between them. Per the germline V gene, CDR1 is GTSNPN and CDR2 is SVGIG (reference sequence). The CDR3 extends over 13 amino acids.

The V call is TRBV9, the J call TRBJ1-2; 8 bases fit TRBD1. The CDR3 contains 15 residues. The germline V gene encodes CDR1 SGDLS and CDR2 YYNGEE. V trimming: 3 bases; J trimming: 5 bases; junction bases outside the gene matches: 9. The CDR3 protein is CASSGHRDRFYGYTF. The CDR3 coding sequence is TGTGCCAGCAGCGGGCACCGGGACAGGTTTTATGGCTACACCTTC.

The J gene is TRBJ2-1, the V gene TRBV7-6; 8 bases agree with TRBD2. CDR1 SGHVS and CDR2 FNYEAQ come from the germline V gene. V was clipped by 3 bases and J by 3 bases; unmatched bases: 13. The CDR3 length is 18 residues. CDR3 sequence: CASSFIREGPSIYNEQFF. CDR3 nucleotides: TGTGCCAGCAGCTTCATCCGGGAGGGCCCCTCTATCTACAATGAGCAGTTCTTC.

The genes are TRBV4-1 and TRBJ2-3; 13 nucleotides agree with TRBD2. After removal of 3 bases from V and 5 bases from J, the junction contained 8 bases not matched to a gene. Germline V gene data show CDR1 as MGHRA and CDR2 as YSYEKL. There are 17 residues in the CDR3. The CDR3 DNA sequence: TGCGCCAGCAGCCATCTACTAGCGGGAGGGCCTGGAGATACGCAGTATTTT. It is translated as CASSHLLAGGPGDTQYF.

This sequence joins TRBV19 and TRBJ2-7; 11 bases fit TRBD2. The CDR3 totals 14 residues. V lost 4 bases, J lost 3 bases, and 2 bases stayed unmatched. From germline, CDR1 is LNHDA and CDR2 SQIVND (reference sequence). The CDR3 region has the DNA TGTGCCAGTAGTACAGGACTAGCGGGCTACGAGCAGTACTTC. Its translation is CASSTGLAGYEQYF.

The CDR3 loop reads CASTPDRGTEAFF. The CDR3, as DNA: TGTGCCAGCACCCCGGACAGGGGCACTGAAGCTTTCTTT. The rearrangement uses TRBV7-9 and TRBJ1-1; 9 positions match TRBD1. Germline trimming cut 7 bases from V and 4 bases from J; bases unmatched to any gene: 4. The CDR3 consists of 13 residues. Germline V gene data show CDR1 as SEHNR and CDR2 as FQNEAQ (reference sequence).

This chain uses TRBV28 with TRBJ2-7, with D tentatively TRBD2 (6 bases). Germline CDR1 and CDR2: MDHEN and SYDVKM. The CDR3 contains 13 residues. The V and J ends lost 4 bases and 5 bases respectively, with 12 bases between them. As DNA, the CDR3 is TGTGCCAGCAGTTCTAGCGAACGGCACGAGCAGTACTTC. Its protein product is CASSSSERHEQYF.

The rearrangement links TRBV4-1 to TRBJ2-3; 8 positions agree with TRBD2. CDR1 and CDR2 (germline): MGHRA, YSYEKL. Trimming at V came to 1 base and at J to 0 bases, leaving 9 bases not matched to a gene. The CDR3 is 18 residues long. The CDR3 sequence is CASSQGPGGAGSTDTQYF. CDR3 bases: TGCGCCAGCAGCCAAGGGCCCGGGGGGGCAGGAAGCACAGATACGCAGTATTTT.

The rearrangement joins TRBV27 to TRBJ2-1; perhaps TRBD1 as D (8 bases). Germline loops: CDR1 MNHEY, CDR2 SMNVEV (reference sequence). V lost 4 bases and J lost 8, with 15 bases in between. This CDR3 region has 14 residues. Written as DNA, the CDR3 is TGTGCCAGCAGTTACGGACAGGGAGGGTATGAGCAGTTCTTC. This encodes CASSYGQGGYEQFF.

The J gene is TRBJ2-3, the V gene TRBV7-8, with 8 positions matching TRBD2. CDR1 and CDR2 from the germline V gene are SGHVS and FQNEAQ. Trimming took 4 bases from V and 3 from J; bases not matched to a gene: 9. The CDR3 length is 16 residues. The CDR3 bases are TGTGCCAGCAGCTCCGTTAGCGGGAAGGGTACAGATACGCAGTATTTT. It is translated as CASSSVSGKGTDTQYF.

V gene TRBV19 combines with J gene TRBJ2-7, with a weak D call TRBD2 (6 bases). CDR3 length equals 15 residues. Per germline, CDR1 LNHDA and CDR2 SQIVND (reference sequence). Trimming stripped 5 bases from V and 0 bases from J, with 14 bases between. The CDR3 nucleotides are TGTGCCAGTAGTCCCGGGACTGGACACTCCTACGAGCAGTACTTC. This codes for CASSPGTGHSYEQYF.

This clone was observed a single time. The chain has TRBV7-3 and TRBJ2-1; possibly TRBD2 for D (6 bases). The V end was cut by 6 bases, the J end by 0 bases, with 21 bases between. The germline CDR1 and CDR2 sequences are SGHTA and FQGTGA. CDR3 length: 18 residues. CDR3 sequence (DNA): TGTGCCAGCAGGGACCCCAATAGAGCGGGCAGCTCCTACAATGAGCAGTTCTTC. Translated, it gives CASRDPNRAGSSYNEQFF.

V gene TRBV7-8 combines with J gene TRBJ2-2; no reliable D call. This CDR3 comprises 11 residues. The ends were cut back, 2 bases at V and 10 bases at J, with 5 bases in the middle. CDR1 and CDR2 from the germline V gene are SGHVS and FQNEAQ. CDR3 sequence reads: CASSLLEELFF. For the CDR3, the DNA is TGTGCCAGCAGCTTATTGGAGGAGCTGTTTTTT.

The rearrangement joins TRBV6-6 to TRBJ1-3; 8 bases match TRBD1. The CDR3 has 15 amino acids. The V and J ends lost 6 bases and 4 bases, in that order; junction bases with no gene match: 8. Germline V gives CDR1 MNHNY, CDR2 SVGAGI (reference sequence). CDR3 in amino acids: CASRPRQGQGNTIYF. The CDR3, as DNA: TGTGCCAGCAGGCCACGACAGGGGCAGGGAAACACCATATATTTT.